This TCR beta chain was recovered during a study of T cell responses to AZD1222 COVID-19 vaccine. Generated by immunoSEQ multiplex PCR, the TCRdb table keeps only in-frame clones and is missing some. Of roughly 110,000 clones in the sample, 89% were seen once. The study's findings and limits: Clonal diversity may have been underestimated, and the donors were mostly white British, with more females than males.

CDR1 is LGHNA, CDR2 YNFKEQ, per germline. CDR3 length: 15 amino acids. Trimming cost V 0 bases and J 1 base, with 6 bases left between them. As for this clone: Its cognate antigen is unknown.

The material sequenced was peripheral blood, taken on day 0 of AZD1222 vaccination. The sequence derives from an adult in good health. The V and J genes are TRBV4-2 and TRBJ2-2; D may be TRBD1 (6 bases). The CDR3, as DNA: TGTGCCAGCAGCCAAGAGACAGGGAACACCGGGGAGCTGTTTTTT. It encodes CASSQETGNTGELFF.